This T cell receptor (beta chain) was identified during a study of blood T cell repertoires in COVID-19. As for the study in general: Researchers got acute and convalescent COVID-19 samples from the United States, Italy and Spain.

Repertoires were generated with immunoSEQ multiplex PCR, while TCRdb's copy carries only in-frame clones and drops some. The sample has roughly 300,000 clones; roughly 85% are singletons. There are 14 residues in the CDR3. J lost 8 bases, V lost 8 bases, and 10 bases had no gene match. CDR1 and CDR2 from the germline V gene are SNHLY and FYNNEI. The chain recombines TRBV2 with TRBJ1-4; the match to TRBD1 covers 8 bases. The sequence was collected from a human donor in a cohort sampled during active COVID-19. The sequenced sample was peripheral blood. Here the CDR3 reads CASAKPGGDEKLFF. The CDR3 DNA reads as TGTGCCAGCGCAAAGCCAGGGGGCGACGAAAAACTGTTTTTT.